A selection of T cell receptor beta chains follows, all from one sample in a study of blood T cell repertoires in COVID-19. Clones were read by immunoSEQ multiplex PCR, and TCRdb kept only the in-frame ones, dropping some. The table shows 270,000 or so clones, with more than 80% occurring only once. The sequencing input was PBMCs or T cells enriched from blood (not recorded which). These receptors all come from a woman aged 25 to 39 with acute COVID-19. CDR3s include the opening cysteine and the closing phenylalanine or tryptophan. D genes are given only for firm matches. Clone size is stated in some rows and not others, as once, few, many or a class when expanded.

J: TRBJ2-1; V: TRBV24-1; D: TRBD1; size: NA; CDR3: CATSASGGFHEQFF; DNA: TGTGCCACCAGTGCGTCAGGGGGCTTCCATGAGCAGTTCTTC
J: TRBJ2-7; V: TRBV28; D: TRBD1; size: NA; CDR3: CASRSDRDLIYSYEQYF; DNA: TGTGCCAGCAGGAGCGACAGGGACCTTATCTACTCCTACGAGCAGTACTTC
J: TRBJ2-1; V: TRBV7-9; D: TRBD1; size: NA; CDR3: CASSFEATGANEQFF; DNA: TGTGCCAGCAGCTTTGAGGCCACAGGGGCAAATGAGCAGTTCTTC
J: TRBJ2-1; V: TRBV20-1; D: NA; size: NA; CDR3: CSAGLLGEQFF; DNA: TGCAGTGCCGGACTGCTCGGGGAGCAGTTCTTC
J: TRBJ2-7; V: TRBV29-1; D: NA; size: NA; CDR3: CSVEDGHYEQYF; DNA: TGCAGCGTTGAAGACGGACACTACGAGCAGTACTTC
J: TRBJ2-7; V: TRBV2; D: NA; size: NA; CDR3: CASSGEWYEQYF; DNA: TGTGCCAGCAGTGGGGAGTGGTACGAGCAGTACTTC
J: TRBJ2-7; V: TRBV30; D: NA; size: NA; CDR3: CAWSVGGSVREQYF; DNA: TGTGCCTGGAGTGTAGGGGGATCCGTGCGGGAGCAGTACTTC
J: TRBJ2-4; V: TRBV28; D: TRBD2; size: once; CDR3: CASLAGGAKNIQYF; DNA: TGTGCCTCCTTAGCGGGAGGCGCCAAAAACATTCAGTACTTC
J: TRBJ2-2; V: TRBV24-1; D: NA; size: NA; CDR3: CATSDTGTLGTGELFF; DNA: TGTGCCACCAGTGATACCGGGACACTGGGGACCGGGGAGCTGTTTTTT
J: TRBJ1-6; V: TRBV7-8; D: NA; size: NA; CDR3: CASSLPGGSYNSPLHF; DNA: TGTGCCAGCAGCTTACCCGGCGGGTCCTATAATTCACCCCTCCACTTT
J: TRBJ1-5; V: TRBV3-1/TRBV3-2; D: TRBD1; size: NA; CDR3: CASSQGAGGQPQHF; DNA: TGTGCCAGCAGCCAAGGAGCAGGGGGTCAGCCCCAGCATTTT
J: TRBJ2-7; V: TRBV11-2; D: NA; size: NA; CDR3: CASSLLIYEQYF; DNA: TGTGCCAGCAGCTTATTAATCTACGAGCAGTACTTC
J: TRBJ2-2; V: TRBV28; D: NA; size: NA; CDR3: CASRPTKNTGELFF; DNA: TGTGCCAGCAGACCTACGAAGAACACCGGGGAGCTGTTTTTT
J: TRBJ1-1; V: TRBV29-1; D: NA; size: NA; CDR3: CSVEYREMNTEAFF; DNA: TGCAGCGTTGAGTACAGGGAAATGAACACTGAAGCTTTCTTT
J: TRBJ2-2; V: TRBV5-1; D: TRBD2; size: once; CDR3: CASSLSGENTGELFF; DNA: TGCGCCAGCAGCTTAAGCGGGGAGAACACCGGGGAGCTGTTTTTT
J: TRBJ2-5; V: TRBV28; D: TRBD1; size: once; CDR3: CASSSSGTGSRETQYF; DNA: TGTGCCAGCAGTTCCTCCGGGACAGGGAGTCGGGAGACCCAGTACTTC
J: TRBJ2-2; V: TRBV3-1/TRBV3-2; D: NA; size: once; CDR3: CASSQYLNTGELFF; DNA: TGTGCCAGCAGCCAATATCTAAACACCGGGGAGCTGTTTTTT
J: TRBJ2-7; V: TRBV9; D: NA; size: NA; CDR3: CASSVQGIGSYEQYF; DNA: TGTGCCAGCAGCGTACAGGGTATCGGGTCCTACGAGCAGTACTTC
J: TRBJ2-1; V: TRBV5-4; D: TRBD2; size: NA; CDR3: CASSLGTSGRDYNEQFF; DNA: TGTGCCAGCAGCCTAGGGACTAGCGGGAGGGATTACAATGAGCAGTTCTTC
J: TRBJ2-1; V: TRBV13; D: TRBD2; size: NA; CDR3: CASSLTSSSNEQFF; DNA: TGTGCCAGCAGTCTGACTAGCTCTTCCAATGAGCAGTTCTTC
J: TRBJ2-5; V: TRBV5-1; D: NA; size: NA; CDR3: CASSLILFGGETQYF; DNA: TGCGCCAGCAGCTTGATCTTATTCGGCGGGGAGACCCAGTACTTC
J: TRBJ2-7; V: TRBV19; D: TRBD1; size: once; CDR3: CASSTNRGLSLDEQYF; DNA: TGTGCCAGTAGTACGAACAGGGGTTTAAGCCTGGACGAGCAGTACTTC
J: TRBJ2-7; V: TRBV13; D: NA; size: NA; CDR3: CASSPQGDRGSSDEQYF; DNA: TGTGCCAGCAGCCCCCAGGGCGATAGGGGGAGCTCCGACGAGCAGTACTTC
J: TRBJ1-1; V: TRBV18; D: NA; size: NA; CDR3: CASSPQADGGTEAFF; DNA: TGTGCCAGCTCACCACAAGCCGACGGGGGCACTGAAGCTTTCTTT
J: TRBJ2-5; V: TRBV5-1; D: NA; size: NA; CDR3: CASTVGGIRETQYF; DNA: TGCGCCAGCACAGTGGGCGGGATACGGGAGACCCAGTACTTC
J: TRBJ2-7; V: TRBV5-1; D: NA; size: NA; CDR3: CASSLVAGYWVYEQYF; DNA: TGCGCCAGCAGCTTGGTGGCGGGATATTGGGTATACGAGCAGTACTTC
J: TRBJ1-5; V: TRBV19; D: TRBD1; size: NA; CDR3: CASTPGQGRDSNQPQHF; DNA: TGTGCCAGCACCCCGGGACAGGGAAGGGATAGCAATCAGCCCCAGCATTTT
J: TRBJ2-3; V: TRBV11-3; D: NA; size: once; CDR3: CASSLDSLSGDTQYF; DNA: TGTGCCAGCAGCTTAGATAGTCTAAGTGGAGATACGCAGTATTTT
J: TRBJ2-1; V: TRBV28; D: TRBD2; size: NA; CDR3: CASRFSSGSYNEQFF; DNA: TGTGCCAGCAGGTTTTCTAGCGGCTCCTACAATGAGCAGTTCTTC
J: TRBJ2-7; V: TRBV4-1; D: NA; size: NA; CDR3: CASSQNPPGARVEQYF; DNA: TGCGCCAGCAGCCAAAATCCCCCAGGGGCGCGGGTCGAGCAGTACTTC
J: TRBJ1-1; V: TRBV7-8; D: NA; size: once; CDR3: CASSPGIGHTEAFF; DNA: TGTGCCAGCAGCCCAGGGATTGGGCACACTGAAGCTTTCTTT
J: TRBJ2-1; V: TRBV11-2; D: NA; size: NA; CDR3: CASSRDWTDNEQFF; DNA: TGTGCCAGCAGCCGGGACTGGACCGACAATGAGCAGTTCTTC
J: TRBJ2-7; V: TRBV29-1; D: TRBD1; size: NA; CDR3: CSVIGPRDRGYEQYF; DNA: TGCAGCGTTATAGGCCCCCGGGACAGGGGCTACGAGCAGTACTTC
J: TRBJ2-3; V: TRBV6-1; D: TRBD2; size: NA; CDR3: CASGETSGKVDTQYF; DNA: TGTGCCAGCGGTGAGACTAGCGGGAAAGTAGATACGCAGTATTTT
J: TRBJ1-6; V: TRBV7-8; D: NA; size: NA; CDR3: CASSLVYDGGSPLHF; DNA: TGTGCCAGCAGCTTAGTTTACGATGGCGGTTCACCCCTCCACTTT
J: TRBJ2-4; V: TRBV7-9; D: NA; size: NA; CDR3: CASSSRANIQYF; DNA: TGTGCCAGCAGCTCCAGGGCTAACATTCAGTACTTC
J: TRBJ2-1; V: TRBV3-1/TRBV3-2; D: TRBD2; size: NA; CDR3: CASSRGLAGGLDEQFF; DNA: TGTGCCAGCAGCCGCGGACTAGCGGGAGGGCTCGATGAGCAGTTCTTC
J: TRBJ1-6; V: TRBV5-1; D: NA; size: NA; CDR3: CASSLAGEVGNSPLHF; DNA: TGCGCCAGCAGCTTGGCGGGGGAAGTAGGAAATTCACCCCTCCACTTT
J: TRBJ2-2; V: TRBV6-2/TRBV6-3; D: NA; size: NA; CDR3: CASSLGHALANTGELFF; DNA: TGTGCCAGCAGTTTAGGACATGCCCTTGCGAACACCGGGGAGCTGTTTTTT